A single sample gave rise to the 25 T cell receptor beta chains below, sequenced in a study of T cell responses to AZD1222 COVID-19 vaccine (dated by TCRdb to about 2021). Taken with the paper, the label for time point translates to: about 28 days (+/-7) after the second vaccine dose. Libraries came from the immunoSEQ multiplex PCR assay. Here the immuneACCESS table is served through TCRdb, limited to in-frame sequences with V and J called. Missing clones are a known gap in these copies; in checked studies unresolved V genes cover under half, and the rest lacks a known reason. Within this sample are tens of thousands of clones, with more than 85% of them counted one time only. The ten largest make up around 4.5% of the sample. Here the sequenced sample was peripheral blood, taken 28 days after the second AZD1222 dose. These TCRs come from an adult who received the AZD1222 COVID-19 vaccine.

The rearrangement links TRBV5-1 to TRBJ1-4; D call uncertain. Trimming took 4 bases from V and 3 from J, leaving 10 bases between them. Germline V gives CDR1 SGHRS, CDR2 YFSETQ. This CDR3 is 14 amino acids long. CDR3 loop: CASSLGSANEKLFF. Written as DNA, the CDR3 is TGCGCCAGCAGCCTCGGGAGCGCTAATGAAAAACTGTTTTTT.

The chain joins TRBV14 to TRBJ2-5; D is perhaps TRBD1 or TRBD2 (6 bases each). The CDR3 contains 13 residues. Germline CDR1 and CDR2: SGHDN and FVKESK. Trimming took off 7 bases at V and 4 bases at J, with 13 bases between the two ends. The CDR3 region has the DNA TGTGCCAGCAAGAGAGGGGGAGGAGAGACCCAGTACTTC. Amino acid sequence: CASKRGGGETQYF. Complete variable domain (other parts from reference TRBV14 and TRBJ2-5): EAGVTQFPSHSVIEKGQTVTLRCDPISGHDNLYWYRRVMGKEIKFLLHFVKESKQDESGMPNNRFLAERTGGTYSTLKVQPAELEDSGVYFCASKRGGGETQYFGPGTRLLVL.

The V gene is TRBV7-8, the J gene TRBJ1-2; 7 positions match TRBD1. The V gene end was trimmed by 3 bases and the J gene end by 3 bases; junction bases not matched to a gene: 13. CDR1 SGHVS and CDR2 FQNEAQ come from the germline V gene. This CDR3 spans 17 amino acids. The CDR3 coding sequence is TGTGCCAGCAGCTTGAGCCCGGGTCGGACAGGTGACTATGGCTACACCTTC. It translates to CASSLSPGRTGDYGYTF.

The chain uses TRBV5-5 and TRBJ1-3; no reliable D call. The CDR3 runs 16 residues. Trimming took 4 bases from V and 3 from J, leaving 17 bases between them. Germline CDR1 is SGHKS and CDR2 is YYEKEE (reference sequence). The CDR3 nucleotides are TGTGCCAGCAGCCCTCCTGGCGGAAGGAGTGGAAACACCATATATTTT. Its protein is CASSPPGGRSGNTIYF.

V gene TRBV4-3 combines with J gene TRBJ2-3, with D unclear. The CDR3 is 17 amino acids. Trimming cost V 0 bases and J 1 base, with 14 bases left between them. Germline CDR1 is LGHNA and CDR2 is YSLEER. The DNA for the CDR3 is TGCGCCAGCAGCCAAGATATGGAGTTAGATGGCACAGATACGCAGTATTTT. The encoded protein is CASSQDMELDGTDTQYF.

The chain links TRBV4-3 to TRBJ2-1; either TRBD1 or TRBD2 may fit D (6 bases each). Germline V gene data show CDR1 as LGHNA and CDR2 as YSLEER. The CDR3 spans 17 residues. Trimming cost V 0 bases and J 7 bases, with 19 bases left between them. CDR3: CASSQDRGAKGGNEQFF. CDR3 nucleotide sequence: TGCGCCAGCAGCCAAGATCGGGGCGCGAAAGGGGGGAATGAGCAGTTCTTC.

This clone was observed a few times. The chain uses TRBV30 and TRBJ1-6; D gene unclear. Deletions cut 2 bases from V and 4 bases from J, with 12 bases between. Germline values: CDR1 GTSNPN, CDR2 SVGIG (reference sequence). The CDR3 totals 15 residues. The CDR3 reads CAWSTDVSYNSPLHF. For the CDR3, the DNA is TGTGCCTGGAGTACTGACGTATCTTATAATTCACCCCTCCACTTT.

A single count supports this clone. The chain links TRBV27 to TRBJ1-5; tentative D call: TRBD1 (5 bases). Trimming removed 2 bases from V and 4 bases from J, with 6 bases in between. CDR1 and CDR2 (germline): MNHEY, SMNVEV (reference sequence). CDR3 length: 13 residues. The CDR3 is CASSLRGNQPQHF. The CDR3 DNA follows: TGTGCCAGCAGTTTACGGGGGAATCAGCCCCAGCATTTT.

This clone was found once. The chain combines TRBV5-6 with TRBJ1-2, with 7 nucleotides matching TRBD1. The CDR3 runs to 15 residues. V gave up 4 bases and J gave up 8 bases; unmatched junction bases: 14. Germline V CDR1 and CDR2: SGHDT, YYEEEE. DNA for the CDR3: TGTGCCAGCAGCGATTCCCCGGGACAGAGACACGGCTACACCTTC. Protein sequence: CASSDSPGQRHGYTF.

This chain connects TRBV11-3 to TRBJ1-1; D remains unclear. This CDR3 has 13 amino acids. The V end lost 3 bases, the J end lost 0 bases, and 5 bases lay between the germline ends. Germline values: CDR1 SGHNT, CDR2 YENEEA. The DNA for the CDR3 is TGTGCCAGCAGCTTTCTACTGAACACTGAAGCTTTCTTT. It yields the protein CASSFLLNTEAFF.

In nucleotides, the CDR3 is TGTGCCAGCAGCTTGGACCGGGCAAGGGGCATAAACATTCAGTACTTC. This translates into CASSLDRARGINIQYF. This chain uses TRBV5-4 with TRBJ2-4; tentative D call: TRBD1 (5 bases). CDR1 SGHNT and CDR2 YYREEE come from the germline V gene (reference sequence). The CDR3 has 16 residues. The V gene lost 0 bases and the J gene lost 6 bases, with 16 bases spanning the gap.

This clone occurred once. V is TRBV19 and J is TRBJ1-1; D may be TRBD1 (6 bases). The germline V gene has CDR1 LNHDA and CDR2 SQIVND (reference sequence). This CDR3 spans 17 amino acids. V lost 6 bases and J 0 bases, leaving 20 bases between the germline ends. The CDR3 here is CASRTLTGNLMNTEAFF. The CDR3 DNA sequence: TGTGCCAGTAGGACCCTTACAGGGAATCTCATGAACACTGAAGCTTTCTTT.

The chain combines TRBV5-1 with TRBJ2-3; 14 bases align to TRBD2. The germline V gene has CDR1 SGHRS and CDR2 YFSETQ. Losses at the gene ends were 4 bases for V and 5 bases for J; bases not matched to a gene: 9. The CDR3 sequence is 17 residues long. CDR3: CASSARLAGGRGDTQYF. CDR3 sequence (DNA): TGCGCCAGCAGCGCGCGACTAGCGGGAGGGCGGGGAGATACGCAGTATTTT.

The rearrangement links TRBV6-5 to TRBJ2-1; D possibly uses TRBD1 or TRBD2 (5 bases each). The CDR3 contains 14 residues. V dropped 4 bases and J dropped 6 bases, with 13 bases sitting between them. The V gene's germline CDR1 is MNHEY and CDR2 SVGAGI. The DNA of the CDR3 is TGTGCCAGCAGTTTATACCGGGACGGCAATGAGCAGTTCTTC. Translation gives CASSLYRDGNEQFF.

The genes are TRBV24-1 and TRBJ1-5; TRBD1 aligns across 10 bases. CDR1 is KGHDR and CDR2 is SFDVKD in the germline V gene. V shed 5 bases and J 2 bases; nucleotides not matched to a gene: 11. This CDR3 is built from 18 residues. The CDR3 DNA follows: TGTGCCACCAGTGCCCCTGGACAGGGGGGTGTACGCAATCAGCCCCAGCATTTT. Its translation is CATSAPGQGGVRNQPQHF.

This clone was observed once. The genes are TRBV28 and TRBJ2-3, with D perhaps TRBD1 (6 bases). Germline CDR1 MDHEN, CDR2 SYDVKM. This CDR3 is 13 amino acids long. Trimming removed 11 bases at V and 2 bases at J, with 14 bases between. This chain's CDR3 is CAVLGHPTDTQYF. CDR3 nucleotides: TGTGCCGTCCTGGGACACCCCACAGATACGCAGTATTTT.

The V and J genes are TRBV5-4 and TRBJ1-1, with no clear D. Germline-derived CDR1 and CDR2 are SGHNT and YYREEE (reference sequence). V was cut by 5 bases and J by 0 bases, with 17 bases left in between. The CDR3 contains 16 residues. CDR3 amino acids: CASSPTTLSMNTEAFF. The CDR3 nucleotides read TGTGCCAGCAGTCCCACAACACTTTCCATGAACACTGAAGCTTTCTTT.

This chain uses TRBV12-3 or TRBV12-4 with TRBJ2-7; no firm D call. The V and J ends lost 3 bases and 5 bases respectively, with 5 bases between them. CDR3 length equals 11 residues. In DNA form, the CDR3 reads TGTGCCAGCAGTTTGACAAACGAGCAGTACTTC. Translating gives CASSLTNEQYF.

The chain couples TRBV4-1 to TRBJ2-5; TRBD2 is a possible D gene (6 bases). V was pared by 1 base and J by 7 bases, with 22 bases between. There are 17 residues in the CDR3. Germline CDR1 reads MGHRA; CDR2 reads YSYEKL. The CDR3 region has the DNA TGCGCCAGCAGCCAAGTTCAGGAACGGCTCATCGGGGGGACCCAGTACTTC. Protein product: CASSQVQERLIGGTQYF.

The chain employs TRBV29-1 and TRBJ2-2; D gene uncertain. V lost 1 base and J lost 3, with 3 bases in between. The CDR3 sequence is 12 residues long. Germline lookup yields CDR1 SQVTM and CDR2 ANQGSEA. Written as DNA, the CDR3 is TGCAGCGTTGAAGCGGACACCGGGGAGCTGTTTTTT. Translated: CSVEADTGELFF.

The gene calls are TRBV15 and TRBJ2-7, with TRBD2 matching over 8 bases. Germline lookup yields CDR1 LNHNV and CDR2 YYDKDF (reference sequence). V trimming: 5 bases; J trimming: 6 bases; junction bases outside the gene matches: 9. This CDR3 is 14 amino acids long. CDR3 loop: CATSPRLAGSEQYF. The CDR3, as DNA: TGTGCCACCAGCCCTAGGCTAGCGGGTTCCGAGCAGTACTTC.

V is TRBV19 and J is TRBJ2-5; 7 nucleotides agree with TRBD1. The CDR3 spans 13 residues. V lost 5 bases and J lost 5; bases outside the gene matches: 5. Germline V gene lookup returns CDR1 LNHDA and CDR2 SQIVND (reference sequence). DNA for the CDR3: TGTGCCAGTAGTTTTAAGGACAGGGAGACCCAGTACTTC. Residues: CASSFKDRETQYF.

V usage is TRBV4-2 and J usage is TRBJ2-2, with TRBD2 matching over 14 bases. The germline V gene encodes CDR1 LGHNA and CDR2 YNFKEQ. The CDR3 is made up of 19 amino acids. With V trimmed by 1 base and J by 3 bases, 7 bases remained unmatched. CDR3 sequence (DNA): TGTGCCAGCAGCCAAGCCGCGGGACTAGCGGGAGATGACACCGGGGAGCTGTTTTTT. Its protein is CASSQAAGLAGDDTGELFF.

DNA of the CDR3: TGTGCCAGCTCACCGGAGGGGGGAGGGTACTCCTACGAGCAGTACTTC. It is translated as CASSPEGGGYSYEQYF. The chain has TRBV18 and TRBJ2-7, with D tentatively TRBD2 (7 bases). Germline CDR1 KGHSH, CDR2 LQKENI. The CDR3 totals 16 residues. The V end lost 3 bases, the J end lost 0 bases, and 15 bases lay between the germline ends.

The chain combines TRBV11-2 with TRBJ2-3, with a tentative D call TRBD2 (5 bases). V lost 2 bases and J 0 bases, leaving 9 bases between the germline ends. The CDR3 is made up of 15 amino acids. Per germline, CDR1 SGHAT and CDR2 FQNNGV. The CDR3 sequence: CASSLSGLSTDTQYF. CDR3 sequence (DNA): TGTGCCAGCAGCTTAAGCGGACTTAGCACAGATACGCAGTATTTT. Filled out from reference TRBV11-2 and TRBJ2-3, the complete variable domain reads EAGVAQSPRYKIIEKRQSVAFWCNPISGHATLYWYQQILGQGPKLLIQFQNNGVVDDSQLPKDRFSAERLKGVDSTLKIQPAKLEDSAVYLCASSLSGLSTDTQYFGPGTRLTVL.